This T cell receptor (beta chain) came from a study of T cell responses to AZD1222 COVID-19 vaccine. Profiling relied on immunoSEQ multiplex PCR, and the TCRdb table lists in-frame clones only, not all of them. There are more than 95,000 clones in the sample; 80% to 90% occur only once, and roughly 3.9% lies in the top ten. Per the germline V gene, CDR1 is KGHSH and CDR2 is LQKENI. Germline trimming cut 2 bases from V and 2 bases from J; bases unmatched to any gene: 8. This CDR3 region has 17 residues. The TCR comes from an adult in good health. The specimen was peripheral blood, collected on day 0 of MenACWY control vaccination. The chain carries TRBV18 and TRBJ1-4; 7 bases align to TRBD1. The chain's CDR3 is CASSPVNRGGTNEKLFF. CDR3 in DNA: TGTGCCAGCTCACCAGTTAACAGGGGAGGCACTAATGAAAAACTGTTTTTT.